This is a list of T cell receptor beta chains from one sample in a study of blood T cell repertoires in COVID-19. Clones were sequenced by immunoSEQ multiplex PCR, and TCRdb holds only the in-frame ones, with some missing. The profile shows under 300,000 clones, 86% of them singletons. The sample taken for sequencing was peripheral blood. The source is a woman in her twenties or thirties with active or convalescent COVID-19. CDR3s include the opening cysteine and the closing phenylalanine or tryptophan. Each record gives: CDR3 length, D gene, V gene, J gene, clone size, CDR3 DNA, CDR3 protein. The D gene is left open where the match is weak. The size field is filled for only some rows; it gives once, few, many or a size class.

cdr3_length: 15; d_call: -; v_call: TRBV5-1; j_call: TRBJ2-1; clone_size: -; cdr3_nt: TGCGCCAGCAGCCTCCGGCCAGGGGTCGGGAATGAGCAGTTCTTC; cdr3_aa: CASSLRPGVGNEQFF
cdr3_length: 14; d_call: -; v_call: TRBV29-1; j_call: TRBJ1-2; clone_size: once; cdr3_nt: TGCAGCGTTGAAGCCAGAACCCGTAACTATGGCTACACCTTC; cdr3_aa: CSVEARTRNYGYTF
cdr3_length: 12; d_call: -; v_call: TRBV19; j_call: TRBJ2-3; clone_size: -; cdr3_nt: TGTGCCAGTAGTAGTATCACAGATACGCAGTATTTT; cdr3_aa: CASSSITDTQYF
cdr3_length: 13; d_call: -; v_call: TRBV29-1; j_call: TRBJ2-3; clone_size: -; cdr3_nt: TGCAGCGCCCTGTCGGTCCGCACAGATACGCAGTATTTT; cdr3_aa: CSALSVRTDTQYF
cdr3_length: 12; d_call: -; v_call: TRBV25-1; j_call: TRBJ1-2; clone_size: -; cdr3_nt: TGTGCCAGCAGGGGGCTGGCATACGGCTACACCTTC; cdr3_aa: CASRGLAYGYTF
cdr3_length: 16; d_call: TRBD1; v_call: TRBV5-1; j_call: TRBJ2-1; clone_size: -; cdr3_nt: TGCGCCAGCAGCTTGGAGGGGCAGGGGGAATTTGTGAGGCAGTTCTTC; cdr3_aa: CASSLEGQGEFVRQFF
cdr3_length: 13; d_call: -; v_call: TRBV27; j_call: TRBJ1-5; clone_size: -; cdr3_nt: TGTGCCAGCAGATCGGGAGTAGGACAGCCCCAGCATTTT; cdr3_aa: CASRSGVGQPQHF
cdr3_length: 13; d_call: -; v_call: TRBV19; j_call: TRBJ1-5; clone_size: few; cdr3_nt: TGTGCCAGTAGTAACAGGGATGGTCAGCCCCAGCATTTT; cdr3_aa: CASSNRDGQPQHF
cdr3_length: 14; d_call: -; v_call: TRBV6-5; j_call: TRBJ2-3; clone_size: -; cdr3_nt: TGTGCCAGCATCGCTAGCGCCGCCACAGATACGCAGTATTTT; cdr3_aa: CASIASAATDTQYF
cdr3_length: 14; d_call: -; v_call: TRBV7-2; j_call: TRBJ2-3; clone_size: -; cdr3_nt: TGTGCCAGCAGCTCGAGACAGGGCACAGATACGCAGTATTTT; cdr3_aa: CASSSRQGTDTQYF
cdr3_length: 19; d_call: TRBD1; v_call: TRBV28; j_call: TRBJ1-6; clone_size: once; cdr3_nt: TGTGCCAGCGCAAGACCGGGACAGGGGGCCAGGTCTAGGAATTCACCCCTCCACTTT; cdr3_aa: CASARPGQGARSRNSPLHF
cdr3_length: 15; d_call: TRBD1; v_call: TRBV14; j_call: TRBJ1-4; clone_size: -; cdr3_nt: TGTGCCAGCAGCCAATTACAGGGGGCTGGTGAAAAACTGTTTTTT; cdr3_aa: CASSQLQGAGEKLFF
cdr3_length: 15; d_call: TRBD2; v_call: TRBV19; j_call: TRBJ2-1; clone_size: -; cdr3_nt: TGTGCCAGTAGTCCACTAGCGGGGGCAGGGGATGAGCAGTTCTTC; cdr3_aa: CASSPLAGAGDEQFF
cdr3_length: 12; d_call: -; v_call: TRBV5-8; j_call: TRBJ1-6; clone_size: -; cdr3_nt: TGTGCCAGCAGCCGCGCAGGTTCACCCCTCCACTTT; cdr3_aa: CASSRAGSPLHF
cdr3_length: 14; d_call: -; v_call: TRBV5-1; j_call: TRBJ2-5; clone_size: -; cdr3_nt: TGCGCCAGCAGCTTACAGAGTTTCCAAGAGACCCAGTACTTC; cdr3_aa: CASSLQSFQETQYF
cdr3_length: 13; d_call: -; v_call: TRBV19; j_call: TRBJ1-2; clone_size: -; cdr3_nt: TGTGCCAGTAGTGAAACTCTTAACTATGGCTACACCTTC; cdr3_aa: CASSETLNYGYTF
cdr3_length: 17; d_call: -; v_call: TRBV7-9; j_call: TRBJ1-3; clone_size: -; cdr3_nt: TGTGCCAGCAGCCCGGGGGGGGCAAGGGGCTCTGGAAACACCATATATTTT; cdr3_aa: CASSPGGARGSGNTIYF
cdr3_length: 15; d_call: -; v_call: TRBV19; j_call: TRBJ2-7; clone_size: few; cdr3_nt: TGTGCCAGTAGTATTTATCGGACAGCGATCAACGAGCAGTACTTC; cdr3_aa: CASSIYRTAINEQYF
cdr3_length: 13; d_call: -; v_call: TRBV28; j_call: TRBJ2-5; clone_size: -; cdr3_nt: TGTGCCAGTTTACCCGGGGGCCAAGAGACCCAGTACTTC; cdr3_aa: CASLPGGQETQYF
cdr3_length: 14; d_call: TRBD1; v_call: TRBV18; j_call: TRBJ1-2; clone_size: -; cdr3_nt: TGTGCCAGCTCACTTAAGGGGGCAGACTATGGCTACACCTTC; cdr3_aa: CASSLKGADYGYTF
cdr3_length: 14; d_call: -; v_call: TRBV5-4; j_call: TRBJ1-2; clone_size: once; cdr3_nt: TGTGCCAGCAGCCAGTTCCAGGGCAACTATGGCTACACCTTC; cdr3_aa: CASSQFQGNYGYTF
cdr3_length: 13; d_call: -; v_call: TRBV13; j_call: TRBJ1-1; clone_size: -; cdr3_nt: TGTGCCAGCAACCAGGGATCGGGCACTGAAGCTTTCTTT; cdr3_aa: CASNQGSGTEAFF
cdr3_length: 15; d_call: -; v_call: TRBV5-4; j_call: TRBJ2-7; clone_size: -; cdr3_nt: TGTGCCAGCAGCTTGGTCGGCAGGAACTCCTACGAGCAGTACTTC; cdr3_aa: CASSLVGRNSYEQYF
cdr3_length: 13; d_call: -; v_call: TRBV30; j_call: TRBJ1-6; clone_size: -; cdr3_nt: TGTGCCTGGGTCAGGACTACGGGTTCACCCCTCCACTTT; cdr3_aa: CAWVRTTGSPLHF
cdr3_length: 13; d_call: -; v_call: TRBV6-2/TRBV6-3; j_call: TRBJ1-5; clone_size: few; cdr3_nt: TGTGCCAGCAGTTACGGGCCGAATCAGCCCCAGCATTTT; cdr3_aa: CASSYGPNQPQHF
cdr3_length: 17; d_call: -; v_call: TRBV6-6; j_call: TRBJ1-5; clone_size: -; cdr3_nt: TGTGCCAGCAGTCGACCCTTTGCAGGGGTGAAAGGGCAGCCCCAGCATTTT; cdr3_aa: CASSRPFAGVKGQPQHF
cdr3_length: 14; d_call: TRBD1; v_call: TRBV7-2; j_call: TRBJ1-2; clone_size: -; cdr3_nt: TGTGCCAGCAGCTTTCCCGGGACAGGGTATGGCTACACCTTC; cdr3_aa: CASSFPGTGYGYTF
cdr3_length: 14; d_call: -; v_call: TRBV18; j_call: TRBJ2-3; clone_size: -; cdr3_nt: TGTGCCAGCTCACCAAGCAGGGATGCAGATACGCAGTATTTT; cdr3_aa: CASSPSRDADTQYF
cdr3_length: 19; d_call: -; v_call: TRBV23-1; j_call: TRBJ2-4; clone_size: -; cdr3_nt: TGCGCCAGCAGTCAATCACGCCGTACGACAGATCTAGCCAAAAACATTCAGTACTTC; cdr3_aa: CASSQSRRTTDLAKNIQYF
cdr3_length: 15; d_call: -; v_call: TRBV20-1; j_call: TRBJ2-3; clone_size: -; cdr3_nt: TGCAGTGCTAGTCTTTTCCGGGAAGCCACAGATACGCAGTATTTT; cdr3_aa: CSASLFREATDTQYF
cdr3_length: 13; d_call: -; v_call: TRBV27; j_call: TRBJ2-3; clone_size: -; cdr3_nt: TGTGCCAGCAGTAGTAACCCCACCGGTACGCAGTATTTT; cdr3_aa: CASSSNPTGTQYF
cdr3_length: 14; d_call: TRBD1; v_call: TRBV5-4; j_call: TRBJ1-2; clone_size: -; cdr3_nt: TGTGCCAGCAGCTCAGGACAGGGCCGCTATGGCTACACCTTC; cdr3_aa: CASSSGQGRYGYTF
cdr3_length: 14; d_call: -; v_call: TRBV9; j_call: TRBJ2-3; clone_size: -; cdr3_nt: TGTGCCAGCAGCTCCAGTTTCGGCACAGATACGCAGTATTTT; cdr3_aa: CASSSSFGTDTQYF
cdr3_length: 13; d_call: -; v_call: TRBV12-3/TRBV12-4; j_call: TRBJ1-5; clone_size: -; cdr3_nt: TGTGCCAGCAGTTACAGGGCCAATCAGCCCCAGCATTTT; cdr3_aa: CASSYRANQPQHF
cdr3_length: 13; d_call: -; v_call: TRBV15; j_call: TRBJ2-5; clone_size: -; cdr3_nt: TGTGCCACCAGCAGGGGGGCACGTGAGACCCAGTACTTC; cdr3_aa: CATSRGARETQYF
cdr3_length: 14; d_call: TRBD2; v_call: TRBV6-2/TRBV6-3; j_call: TRBJ2-7; clone_size: -; cdr3_nt: TGTGCCAGCAGTTACGGACTAGCCGACTACGAGCAGTACTTC; cdr3_aa: CASSYGLADYEQYF
cdr3_length: 15; d_call: -; v_call: TRBV5-3; j_call: TRBJ1-6; clone_size: -; cdr3_nt: TGTGCCAGAAGCTTAAAGGGAGGCCCTAATTCACCCCTCCACTTT; cdr3_aa: CARSLKGGPNSPLHF
cdr3_length: 15; d_call: -; v_call: TRBV6-1; j_call: TRBJ2-3; clone_size: -; cdr3_nt: TGTGCCAGCAGTGAGTGGGCGGACCCAGGGGATACGCAGTATTTT; cdr3_aa: CASSEWADPGDTQYF
cdr3_length: 15; d_call: -; v_call: TRBV27; j_call: TRBJ1-5; clone_size: -; cdr3_nt: TGTGCCAGCAGTTTACAGGGTAGAAGCAATCAGCCCCAGCATTTT; cdr3_aa: CASSLQGRSNQPQHF
cdr3_length: 13; d_call: TRBD1; v_call: TRBV10-1; j_call: TRBJ1-1; clone_size: -; cdr3_nt: TGCGCCAGCAGTCCTATCAAGACAGGGGAAACTTTCTTT; cdr3_aa: CASSPIKTGETFF
cdr3_length: 12; d_call: -; v_call: TRBV7-9; j_call: TRBJ1-5; clone_size: -; cdr3_nt: TGTGCCAGCAGCTCCGCCCTCTCAGCCCAGCATTTT; cdr3_aa: CASSSALSAQHF
cdr3_length: 15; d_call: TRBD1; v_call: TRBV6-2/TRBV6-3; j_call: TRBJ1-1; clone_size: -; cdr3_nt: TGTGCCAGCAGCCCGGGACAGGGGGCGCTGAGATCGGCTTTCTTT; cdr3_aa: CASSPGQGALRSAFF